Listed here are 7 T cell receptor beta chains from one sample, sequenced in a study of T cells in Graves' hyperthyroidism and ophthalmopathy. The TCR beta CDR3 regions underwent amplification using RNA transcripts as the source. Initially, a first-round RT-PCR of the TCR CDR3 employed the HTBI primer set. From the multiplex PCR reads, TCRdb called clonotypes with MiXCR, one entry per CDR3 protein. Of some 490,000 distinct CDR3 sequences in the sample, less than 25% are singletons; the top ten hold 49%. The sequencing sample was made of blood. These receptors were taken from a woman aged 65 to 85 with Graves' ophthalmopathy.

On this clonotype itself: A much more abundant neighbour one base away suggests this may be a read error. CDR3 region: CASSFQGALEKLFF. The CDR3 DNA follows: TGTGCCAGCAGTTTCCAGGGGGCTCTTGAAAAACTGTTTTTT. The V and J genes are TRBV28 and TRBJ1-4, with 8 bases lining up with TRBD1. CDR1 is MDHEN and CDR2 is SYDVKM in the germline V gene. J lost 7 bases, V lost 3 bases, and 4 bases had no gene match. The CDR3 sequence is 14 residues long.

The V and J genes are TRBV2 and TRBJ1-6; maybe TRBD1 (5 bases). Trimming cost V 6 bases and J 9 bases, with 18 bases left between them. The CDR3 loop spans 15 amino acids. From germline, CDR1 is SNHLY and CDR2 FYNNEI. This chain's CDR3 is CASRRGRGLSSPLHF. The CDR3 nucleotides are TGTGCCAGCAGGAGGGGAAGAGGGCTTAGTTCACCCCTCCACTTT.

A few counts support this clonotype. This chain links TRBV15 with TRBJ2-1, with D uncertain. The CDR3 sequence is 13 residues long. V was clipped by 1 base and J by 9 bases, with 10 bases between them. Germline CDR1 and CDR2: LNHNV and YYDKDF (reference sequence). CDR3 region: CATSRARVGEQFF. The CDR3, as DNA: TGTGCCACCAGCAGAGCCCGGGTTGGTGAGCAGTTCTTC.

The chain has TRBV6-6 and TRBJ2-7; no clear D. The CDR3 length is 12 residues. The ends were cut back, 2 bases at V and 9 bases at J, with 11 bases in the middle. Per germline, CDR1 MNHNY and CDR2 SVGAGI (reference sequence). The CDR3 region is CASSYPKSWQYF. In DNA form, the CDR3 reads TGTGCCAGCAGTTACCCGAAGAGTTGGCAGTACTTC.

At least ten counts were recorded for this clonotype. V gene TRBV12-3 or TRBV12-4 combines with J gene TRBJ1-2; perhaps TRBD1 as D (5 bases). V lost 7 bases to trimming and J lost 0 bases, with 12 bases between them. The CDR3 spans 14 residues. The CDR3 spells CASKPGGANYGYTF. Written as DNA, the CDR3 is TGTGCCAGCAAACCGGGGGGAGCTAACTATGGCTACACCTTC.

This clonotype turned up a few times. This rearrangement joins TRBV25-1 to TRBJ1-3; unclear D gene. Trimming took off 2 bases at V and 0 bases at J, with 8 bases between the two ends. The germline CDR1 and CDR2 sequences are MGHDK and SYGVNS. This CDR3 region has 15 residues. CDR3 in DNA: TGTGCCAGCAGTGAACACAGCATCTCTGGAAACACCATATATTTT. Residues: CASSEHSISGNTIYF.

This clonotype has more than one count but fewer than ten. This chain uses TRBV12-3 or TRBV12-4 with TRBJ2-3; TRBD1 might be the D (6 bases). CDR3 length: 14 residues. Trimming cost V 10 bases and J 3 bases, with 17 bases left between them. CDR3 coding DNA: TGTGCCATCAAAGGGGGAGTGGGTACAGATACGCAGTATTTT. This translates into CAIKGGVGTDTQYF.